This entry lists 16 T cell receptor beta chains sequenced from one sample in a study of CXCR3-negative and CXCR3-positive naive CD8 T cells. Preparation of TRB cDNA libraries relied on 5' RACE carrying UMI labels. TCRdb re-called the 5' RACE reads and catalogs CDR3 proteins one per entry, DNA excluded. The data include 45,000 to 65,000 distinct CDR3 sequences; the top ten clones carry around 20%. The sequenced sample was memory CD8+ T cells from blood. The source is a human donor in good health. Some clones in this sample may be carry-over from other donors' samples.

The CDR3 reads CASSSTDMPDSPLHF. The chain joins TRBV19 to TRBJ1-6. This CDR3 comprises 15 residues. Germline values: CDR1 LNHDA, CDR2 SQIVND (reference sequence).

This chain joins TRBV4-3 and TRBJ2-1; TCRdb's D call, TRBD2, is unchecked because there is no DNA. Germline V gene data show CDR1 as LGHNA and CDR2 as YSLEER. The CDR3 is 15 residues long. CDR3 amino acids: CASSQGLAGGNEQFF.

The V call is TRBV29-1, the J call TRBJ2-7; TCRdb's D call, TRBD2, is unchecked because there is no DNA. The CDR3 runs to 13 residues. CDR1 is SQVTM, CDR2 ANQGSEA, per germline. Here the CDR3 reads CSVEVRADHEQYF.

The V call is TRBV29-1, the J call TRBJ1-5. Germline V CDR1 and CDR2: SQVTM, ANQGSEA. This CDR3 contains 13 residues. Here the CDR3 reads CSVLTGGNQPQHF.

The CDR3 spells CASSRSFEAPLGAFF. The chain is built from TRBV9 and TRBJ1-1. The CDR3 sequence is 15 residues long. CDR1 SGDLS and CDR2 YYNGEE come from the germline V gene.

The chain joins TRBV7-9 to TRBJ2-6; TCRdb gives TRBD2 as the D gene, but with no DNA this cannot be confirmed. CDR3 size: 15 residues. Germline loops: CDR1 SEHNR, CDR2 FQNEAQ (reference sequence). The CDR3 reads CASRGLSSGANVLTF.

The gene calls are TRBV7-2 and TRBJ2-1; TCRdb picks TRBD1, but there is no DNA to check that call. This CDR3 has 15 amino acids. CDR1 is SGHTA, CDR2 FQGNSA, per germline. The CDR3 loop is CASSHRGGAWDEQFF. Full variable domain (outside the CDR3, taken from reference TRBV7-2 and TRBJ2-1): GAGVSQSPSNKVTEKGKDVELRCDPISGHTALYWYRQSLGQGLEFLIYFQGNSAPDKSGLPSDRFSAERTGGSVSTLTIQRTQQEDSAVYLCASSHRGGAWDEQFFGPGTRLTVL.

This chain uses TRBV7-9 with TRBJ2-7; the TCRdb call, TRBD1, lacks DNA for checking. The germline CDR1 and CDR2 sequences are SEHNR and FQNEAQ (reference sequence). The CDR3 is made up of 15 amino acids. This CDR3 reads CASSSGQGSSYEQYF.

CDR3 protein: CASCPGPGEKLFF. This chain links TRBV7-2 with TRBJ1-4; TCRdb returns TRBD1, unconfirmable since there is no DNA. This CDR3 is 13 amino acids long. Germline CDR1 SGHTA, CDR2 FQGNSA.

The CDR3 reads CASSLAGQSSYNEQFF. The chain joins TRBV5-1 to TRBJ2-1. The germline V gene has CDR1 SGHRS and CDR2 YFSETQ. The CDR3 spans 16 residues.

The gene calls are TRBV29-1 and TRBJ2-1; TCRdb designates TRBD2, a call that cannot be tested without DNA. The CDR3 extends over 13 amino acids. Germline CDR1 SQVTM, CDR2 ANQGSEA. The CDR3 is CSVQGGEWDEQFF.

CDR3 protein: CASSLTESNTEAFF. The gene calls are TRBV4-1 and TRBJ1-1. Germline lookup yields CDR1 MGHRA and CDR2 YSYEKL. The CDR3 has 14 residues.

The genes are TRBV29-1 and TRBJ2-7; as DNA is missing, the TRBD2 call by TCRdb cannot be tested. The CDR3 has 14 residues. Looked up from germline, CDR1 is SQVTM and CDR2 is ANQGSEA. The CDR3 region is CSVWTSGGAYEQYF.

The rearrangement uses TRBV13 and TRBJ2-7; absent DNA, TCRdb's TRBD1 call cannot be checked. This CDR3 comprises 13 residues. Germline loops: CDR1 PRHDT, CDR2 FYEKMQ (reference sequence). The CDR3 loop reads CASSLRGSDEQYF.

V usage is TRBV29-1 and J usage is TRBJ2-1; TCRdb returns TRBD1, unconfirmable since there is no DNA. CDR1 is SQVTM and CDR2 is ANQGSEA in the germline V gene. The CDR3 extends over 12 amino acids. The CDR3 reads CSVLTGGFEQFF.

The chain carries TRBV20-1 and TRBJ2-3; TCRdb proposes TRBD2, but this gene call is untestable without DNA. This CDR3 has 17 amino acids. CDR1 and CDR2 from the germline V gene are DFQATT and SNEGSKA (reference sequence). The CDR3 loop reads CSARAGGTTSLTDTQYF.